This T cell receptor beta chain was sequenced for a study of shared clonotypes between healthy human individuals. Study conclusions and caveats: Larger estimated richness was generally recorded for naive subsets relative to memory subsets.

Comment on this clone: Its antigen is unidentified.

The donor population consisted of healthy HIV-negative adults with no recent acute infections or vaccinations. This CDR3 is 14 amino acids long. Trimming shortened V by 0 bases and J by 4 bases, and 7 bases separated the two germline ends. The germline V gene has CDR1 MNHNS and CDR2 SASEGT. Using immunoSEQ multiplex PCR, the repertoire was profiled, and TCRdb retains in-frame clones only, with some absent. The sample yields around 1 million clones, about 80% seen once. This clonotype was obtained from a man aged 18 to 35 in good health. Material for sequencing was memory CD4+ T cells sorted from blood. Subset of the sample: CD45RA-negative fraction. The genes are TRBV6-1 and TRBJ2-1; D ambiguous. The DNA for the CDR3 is TGTGCCAGCAGTGAAGCTCGATTTTACAATGAGCAGTTCTTC. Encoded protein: CASSEARFYNEQFF.